The following is a T cell receptor beta chain sequence with its context. Its antigen target is currently unknown. Base qualities are not at hand, and no much larger clone is one base apart. For sequencing of the TCRbeta CDR3 region, genomic DNA was extracted from the sorted cells. The immunoSEQ Assay was used to sequence the TCRbeta CDR3 regions. Imported from immuneACCESS, the table was reduced by TCRdb to in-frame sequences with V and J called. These copies leave out some clones; in studies compared against another copy, an unresolved V gene accounts for under half, and the cause of the remainder is not known. This sample gives 59,000 or so clones in total; 82% of them show up just once. Clones ranked in the top ten supply about 3.7% of the sample. This entry belongs to a study of OX40 agonist ivuxolimab in advanced cancers. About the investigation overall: Ivuxolimab, which targeted the costimulatory receptor OX40 (CD134), was an agonistic, fully human IgG2 monoclonal antibody. Intravenous ivuxolimab was administered to patients every 2 weeks at six dose levels: 0.01, 0.1, 0.3, 1.5, 3 and 10 mg/kg. Among the roughly 50 dose-escalation patients, 19 had hepatocellular carcinoma, 15 or so melanoma, 9 renal cell carcinoma and 9 head and neck cancer. In the dose-escalation cohort, 75% to 90% of patients were male, and the mean age was 60 years with a range of roughly 23 to 79. Patients were allowed to have had prior anti-PD-1, anti-PD-L1 or anti-CTLA-4 therapy, and around 43% of the dose-escalation patients had been treated with checkpoint inhibitors. Partial responses occurred in three dose-escalation patients: two with cutaneous melanoma and one with hepatocellular carcinoma. Peripheral TCRbeta sequencing was intended to test whether TCR sequence diversity was altered and clonal T-cell expansion was caused by ivuxolimab. The paper reports the monotherapy dose-escalation portion (N = 52 patients) of the phase I ivuxolimab trial.

The trial excluded patients who had a history of autoimmune disease or who were on systemic immunosuppression. In every dose cohort, peripheral blood was drawn for TCR sequencing at baseline, cycle 4 day 1, and cycle 7 day 1. The samples were taken from a phase I, first-in-human, multicenter, open-label dose-escalation trial of ivuxolimab. Adults with locally advanced or metastatic head and neck squamous cell, hepatocellular, melanoma or renal cell carcinoma were enrolled in the trial. CD4+ and CD8+ T cells were sorted separately from peripheral blood before TCR sequencing. What the study reported, not specific to this receptor: The antigen specificity of the clonally expanded peripheral T cells was not determined. After ivuxolimab, expanded clones were on average more numerous among CD8+ T cells than among CD4+ T cells. Low levels of normalized T-cell clonal expansion were also seen in some patients who did not respond. Clonal expansion of both CD4+ and CD8+ blood T cells was observed from baseline to week 6 at doses 0.1 to 3.0 mg/kg. In partial responders in the 0.1-3.0 mg/kg groups, normalized peripheral clonal expansion was found to be among the lowest, especially among CD8+ T cells.

The sequence was collected from an adult with an advanced solid tumor such as melanoma, head and neck, liver or kidney cancer. The starting material was CD4+ or CD8+ T cells sorted from blood, obtained in a trial of the OX40 agonist ivuxolimab.

The nucleotide sequence reads TGTGCCAGTAGCAGACTAGCGGGGGCCACCAGTGGAGATACGCAGTATTTT. Protein translation: CASSRLAGATSGDTQYF. The chain was built from TRBV19 and TRBJ2-3; 12 of the junction bases match TRBD2. The CDR3 goes from the cysteine to the phenylalanine over 17 residues. The read is trimmed to its CDR3 DNA, 51 bases read in frame from base 1. Reading the germline V gene (reference sequence) gives CDR1 LNHDA and CDR2 SQIVND. V is trimmed back by 6 bases and J by 5 bases, and the junction contains 12 bases that no gene match accounts for. Beyond the CDR3, the reference TRBV19 and TRBJ2-3 genes provide the residues; the full variable domain reads: DGGITQSPKYLFRKEGQNVTLSCEQNLNHDAMYWYRQDPGQGLRLIYYSQIVNDFQKGDIAEGYSVSREKKESFPLTVTSAQKNPTAFYLCASSRLAGATSGDTQYFGPGTRLTVL.